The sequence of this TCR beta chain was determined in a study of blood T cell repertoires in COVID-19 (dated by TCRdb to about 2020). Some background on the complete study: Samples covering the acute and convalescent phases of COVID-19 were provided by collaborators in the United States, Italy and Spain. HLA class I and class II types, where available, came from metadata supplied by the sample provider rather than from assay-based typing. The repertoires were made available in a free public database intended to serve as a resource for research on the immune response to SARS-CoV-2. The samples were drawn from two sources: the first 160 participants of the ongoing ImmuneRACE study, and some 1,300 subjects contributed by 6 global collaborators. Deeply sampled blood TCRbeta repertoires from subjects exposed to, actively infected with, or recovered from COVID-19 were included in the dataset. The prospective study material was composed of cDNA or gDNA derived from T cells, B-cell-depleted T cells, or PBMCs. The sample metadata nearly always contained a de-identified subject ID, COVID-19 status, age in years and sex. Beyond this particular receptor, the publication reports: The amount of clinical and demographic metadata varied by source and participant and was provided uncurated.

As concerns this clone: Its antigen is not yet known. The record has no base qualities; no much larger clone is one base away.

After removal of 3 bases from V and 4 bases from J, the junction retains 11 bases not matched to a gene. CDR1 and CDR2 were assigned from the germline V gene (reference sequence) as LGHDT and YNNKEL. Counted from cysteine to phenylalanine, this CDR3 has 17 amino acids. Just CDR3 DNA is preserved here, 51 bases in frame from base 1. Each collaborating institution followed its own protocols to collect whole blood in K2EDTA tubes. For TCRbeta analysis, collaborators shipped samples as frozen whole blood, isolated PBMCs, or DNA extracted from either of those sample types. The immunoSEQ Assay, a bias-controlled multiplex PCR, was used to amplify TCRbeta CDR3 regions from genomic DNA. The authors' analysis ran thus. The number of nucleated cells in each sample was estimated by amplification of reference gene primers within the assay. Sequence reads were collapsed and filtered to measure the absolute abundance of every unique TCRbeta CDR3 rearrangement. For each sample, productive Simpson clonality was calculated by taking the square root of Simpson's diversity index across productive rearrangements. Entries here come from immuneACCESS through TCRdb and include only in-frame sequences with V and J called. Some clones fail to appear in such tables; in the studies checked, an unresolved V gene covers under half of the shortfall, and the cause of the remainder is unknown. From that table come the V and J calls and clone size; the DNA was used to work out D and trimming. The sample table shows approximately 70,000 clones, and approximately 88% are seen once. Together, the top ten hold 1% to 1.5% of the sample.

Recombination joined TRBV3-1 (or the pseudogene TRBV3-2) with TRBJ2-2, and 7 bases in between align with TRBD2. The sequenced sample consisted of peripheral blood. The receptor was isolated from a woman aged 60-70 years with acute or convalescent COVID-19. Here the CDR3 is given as CASSHTGEGPRTGELFF. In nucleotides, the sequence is TGTGCCAGCAGCCACACTGGGGAGGGCCCCCGCACCGGGGAGCTGTTTTTT.